This passage covers 19 T cell receptor beta chains from one sample sequenced in a study of Ad26.COV2.S vaccination and SARS-CoV-2 variants (dated by TCRdb to about 2021). The library was generated by the immunoSEQ multiplex PCR assay. TCRdb re-hosts the immuneACCESS table, in-frame sequences only. Its copies lack some clones; in the studies checked, an unresolved V gene accounts for under half of them, and the cause for the rest is not known. This sample comprises about 680,000 clones, more than 80% of them detected only once. The top ten clones comprise nearly 1.5% of the sample. The treatment or condition label corresponds to: 15 to 20 received Ad26.COV2.S at low or high dose, single or two shots; about five received placebo; per-sample allocation not given. Repertoires of vaccine and placebo recipients were sequenced from samples taken on day 63 after the first injection. The sequencing used peripheral blood, collected in a trial of Ad26.COV2.S vaccine versus placebo. Receptor source: a person between 18 and 60 years old who received the Ad26.COV2.S COVID-19 vaccine or a placebo.

The V and J genes are TRBV6-5 and TRBJ1-6; D gene uncertain. Trimming removed 0 bases from V and 9 bases from J, with 15 bases in between. This CDR3 is built from 16 residues. Germline assignment: CDR1 MNHEY and CDR2 SVGAGI. CDR3 protein: CASSYSQPIRGSPLHF. The CDR3 DNA reads as TGTGCCAGCAGTTACTCGCAACCCATCAGAGGTTCACCCCTCCACTTT.

V is TRBV7-9 and J is TRBJ2-7; possible D gene TRBD1, 6 bases. CDR1 is SEHNR and CDR2 is FQNEAQ in the germline V gene (reference sequence). Trimming left V 1 base short and J 13 bases short, with 17 bases between. The CDR3 loop spans 13 amino acids. The CDR3 spells CASSLVSGRGQYF. As DNA, the CDR3 is TGTGCCAGCAGCTTAGTTTCCGGACGGGGACAATACTTC.

The rearrangement joins TRBV29-1 to TRBJ2-7; 14 bases fit TRBD2. There are 14 residues in the CDR3. J lost 3 bases, V lost 6 bases, and 4 bases had no gene match. CDR1 and CDR2 from the germline V gene are SQVTM and ANQGSEA. The CDR3 reads CSVRGLAGVYEQYF. As DNA, the CDR3 is TGCAGCGTCCGGGGACTAGCGGGAGTCTACGAGCAGTACTTC.

The V gene is TRBV6-4, the J gene TRBJ1-6; no firm D call. Germline CDR1 MRHNA, CDR2 SNTAGT. CDR3 length: 15 residues. Trimming stripped 3 bases from V and 3 bases from J, with 9 bases between. This CDR3 reads CASSEAADYNSPLHF. CDR3 coding DNA: TGTGCCAGCAGTGAGGCGGCAGACTATAATTCACCCCTCCACTTT.

This sequence joins TRBV18 and TRBJ1-2; D ambiguous. Germline V CDR1 and CDR2: KGHSH, LQKENI. V dropped 5 bases and J dropped 6 bases, with 10 bases sitting between them. This CDR3 is 12 amino acids long. CDR3 DNA: TGTGCCAGCTCATTTAGTGAGGATGGCTACACCTTC. It is translated as CASSFSEDGYTF.

The rearrangement joins TRBV5-6 to TRBJ1-6; 7 bases fit TRBD1. The trim removed 4 bases at V and 10 bases at J, leaving 8 bases unmatched. The CDR3 covers 14 residues. CDR1 and CDR2 from the germline V gene are SGHDT and YYEEEE. The CDR3 loop reads CASSRGQARSPLHF. CDR3 bases: TGTGCCAGCAGCCGAGGACAGGCCAGGTCACCCCTCCACTTT.

The chain joins TRBV19 to TRBJ2-2; the D call may be TRBD1 or TRBD2 (5 bases each). This CDR3 spans 14 amino acids. V lost 5 bases to trimming and J lost 5 bases, with 12 bases between them. In germline, CDR1 is LNHDA, CDR2 SQIVND (reference sequence). CDR3 residues: CASSHRDGTGELFF. The CDR3 region has the DNA TGTGCCAGTAGTCACCGGGACGGGACCGGGGAGCTGTTTTTT.

The CDR3 loop is CASSPTATGELFF. CDR3 sequence (DNA): TGTGCCAGCTCACCAACGGCGACCGGGGAGCTGTTTTTT. V gene TRBV18 combines with J gene TRBJ2-2; D is uncertain. Trimming took off 2 bases at V and 5 bases at J, with 6 bases between the two ends. The length of the CDR3 is 13 residues. Germline CDR1 KGHSH, CDR2 LQKENI.

Notes on this clone: Within the sample, other DNA sequences also encode this same CDR3. The DNA of the CDR3 is TGTGCCAGCAGCCAAGATGGTGGAAGCGAGCAGTACTTC. Encoded protein: CASSQDGGSEQYF. V and J are TRBV3-1 (or the pseudogene TRBV3-2) and TRBJ2-7; D is undetermined. CDR1 and CDR2 (germline): LGHDT, YNNKEL (reference sequence). This CDR3 region has 13 residues. Deletions cut 0 bases from V and 6 bases from J, with 9 bases between.

The V call is TRBV29-1, the J call TRBJ1-3; D gene unclear. The CDR3 length is 13 residues. The V gene lost 4 bases and the J gene lost 0 bases, with 7 bases spanning the gap. Germline V gene data show CDR1 as SQVTM and CDR2 as ANQGSEA. The DNA for the CDR3 is TGCAGCGTTGCGGCCCTCTCTGGAAACACCATATATTTT. Translated: CSVAALSGNTIYF.

The genes are TRBV24-1 and TRBJ1-2; 9 bases fit TRBD1. The CDR3 consists of 17 residues. Germline V gene lookup returns CDR1 KGHDR and CDR2 SFDVKD. J gave up 4 bases and V 4 bases, and 12 bases lay outside the gene matches. CDR3 DNA sequence: TGTGCCACCAGTGAAGGAGGCGAACAGGGGGCAGGCTATGGCTACACCTTC. This encodes CATSEGGEQGAGYGYTF.

There are a few counts of this clone. The sample has other DNA sequences that encode this CDR3 too. The gene calls are TRBV6-5 and TRBJ1-3, with 7 positions matching TRBD1. Germline V gene data show CDR1 as MNHEY and CDR2 as SVGAGI. The CDR3 length is 13 residues. Trimming removed 8 bases from V and 1 base from J; junction bases left unmatched: 2. CDR3 sequence: CASRQGSGNTIYF. The CDR3 bases are TGTGCCAGCCGACAGGGATCTGGAAACACCATATATTTT.

The genes are TRBV30 and TRBJ1-2; D is unclear. Trimming left V 2 bases short and J 6 bases short, with 13 bases between. This CDR3 spans 13 amino acids. Germline CDR1 is GTSNPN and CDR2 is SVGIG (reference sequence). CDR3 DNA: TGTGCCTGGAGTCCCCGACAAGAAAATGGCTACACCTTC. As protein: CAWSPRQENGYTF.

Regarding this clone: This specimen includes other DNA sequences encoding the same CDR3. The J gene is TRBJ1-2, the V gene TRBV19; D not certain. Germline V gene lookup returns CDR1 LNHDA and CDR2 SQIVND (reference sequence). V was clipped by 3 bases and J by 2 bases, with 7 bases between them. The CDR3 loop spans 13 amino acids. The CDR3: CASSIGGNYGYTF. The CDR3, as DNA: TGTGCCAGTAGTATTGGAGGGAACTATGGCTACACCTTC.

A word on this clone: This sample includes further DNA sequences coding for the same CDR3. This rearrangement joins TRBV7-2 to TRBJ1-2; TRBD1 matches at 9 bases. The CDR3 sequence is 14 residues long. Germline CDR1 and CDR2: SGHTA and FQGNSA. Trimming removed 5 bases from V and 2 bases from J; junction bases left unmatched: 3. DNA for the CDR3: TGTGCCAGCAGCCCGGGACAGGGCAACTATGGCTACACCTTC. Its translation is CASSPGQGNYGYTF.

The genes are TRBV6-6 and TRBJ1-2; perhaps TRBD1 as D (5 bases). The CDR3 runs to 18 residues. Germline lookup yields CDR1 MNHNY and CDR2 SVGAGI (reference sequence). The V end lost 5 bases, the J end lost 6 bases, and 28 bases lay between the germline ends. The DNA for the CDR3 is TGTGCCAGCAGTCAGACTGCGACAGCGGAAAAGTTCCGTCATGGCTACACCTTC. Translation: CASSQTATAEKFRHGYTF.

This chain uses TRBV10-1 with TRBJ2-3; TRBD2 matches 9 bases. This CDR3 spans 14 amino acids. V shed 11 bases, J shed 1 base, and the junction held 7 bases outside the gene matches. Germline V gene sequence: CDR1 WNHNN, CDR2 SYGVQD (reference sequence). DNA of the CDR3: TGCGCCCGCAAGCGGGGGGAACGCACAGATACGCAGTATTTT. Translation: CARKRGERTDTQYF.

The chain joins TRBV13 to TRBJ2-7; 10 bases agree with TRBD1. The CDR3 has 14 amino acids. The trim removed 3 bases at V and 5 bases at J, leaving 4 bases unmatched. In germline, CDR1 is PRHDT, CDR2 FYEKMQ (reference sequence). This CDR3 is CASSFRDRGDEQYF. Written as DNA, the CDR3 is TGTGCCAGCAGCTTCCGGGACAGGGGCGACGAGCAGTACTTC. Using reference TRBV13 and TRBJ2-7 for the parts outside the CDR3, the full variable domain is AAGVIQSPRHLIKEKRETATLKCYPIPRHDTVYWYQQGPGQDPQFLISFYEKMQSDKGSIPDRFSAQQFSDYHSELNMSSLELGDSALYFCASSFRDRGDEQYFGPGTRLTVT.

V and J are TRBV29-1 and TRBJ2-1, with 7 bases fitting TRBD1. Germline V lookup: CDR1 SQVTM, CDR2 ANQGSEA. The V segment lost 4 bases and the J segment 1 base; nucleotides outside the gene matches: 1. The CDR3 has 13 residues. CDR3 region: CSVAGQSYNEQFF. Here the CDR3 DNA reads TGCAGCGTTGCGGGACAGTCCTACAATGAGCAGTTCTTC.